The 15 T cell receptor beta chains given below trace back to one sample, sequenced in a study of cytomegalovirus exposure and HLA in healthy donors. Assay used: immunoSEQ multiplex PCR; TCRdb lists only in-frame clones, some missing. Found here are 50,000 or so clones, about nine tenths of them singletons; the top ten hold approximately 8.1%. The sample taken for sequencing was PBMCs. Receptor source: a woman aged 18 to 35 in good health and CMV-seropositive.

The chain carries TRBV2 and TRBJ1-4; 7 nucleotides line up with TRBD1. The ends lost 4 bases at V and 2 bases at J; junction bases unmatched: 7. The CDR3 contains 16 residues. Germline-derived CDR1 and CDR2 are SNHLY and FYNNEI. CDR3 amino acids: CASSAVSGGTNEKLFF. DNA for the CDR3: TGTGCCAGCAGTGCGGTTTCAGGGGGTACTAATGAAAAACTGTTTTTT.

The CDR3 DNA reads as TGTGCCAGTAGTGTGGACAGGCGAGAGAATAGCAATCAGCCCCAGCATTTT. Translated: CASSVDRRENSNQPQHF. V and J are TRBV19 and TRBJ1-5; 7 nucleotides align to TRBD1. V lost 5 bases to trimming and J lost 0 bases; unmatched junction nucleotides: 10. The germline CDR1 and CDR2 sequences are LNHDA and SQIVND (reference sequence). CDR3 length equals 17 residues.

This sequence joins TRBV5-1 and TRBJ2-7, with D perhaps TRBD1 (6 bases). The CDR3 is 15 residues long. The ends were cut back, 4 bases at V and 7 bases at J, with 21 bases in the middle. The V gene's germline CDR1 is SGHRS and CDR2 YFSETQ. CDR3: CASSVQGPSYVEQYF. The CDR3 nucleotides read TGCGCCAGCAGCGTACAGGGCCCTTCCTACGTTGAGCAGTACTTC.

The J gene is TRBJ2-4, the V gene TRBV27; 7 bases match TRBD2. The CDR3 extends over 14 amino acids. CDR1 and CDR2 from the germline V gene are MNHEY and SMNVEV (reference sequence). Unmatched junction bases numbered 7, after V lost 6 bases and J lost 5 bases. The DNA of the CDR3 is TGTGCCAGCAGCTCCCCCCGGGAGGAAAACATTCAGTACTTC. Translating gives CASSSPREENIQYF.

The V gene is TRBV7-9, the J gene TRBJ2-6, with 9 bases matching TRBD2. CDR1 SEHNR and CDR2 FQNEAQ come from the germline V gene (reference sequence). CDR3 length: 17 amino acids. Trimming at V came to 8 bases and at J to 3 bases, leaving 11 bases not matched to a gene. Written as DNA, the CDR3 is TGTGCCAGCGGCGGATGGCGGGGGGGCATTGGGGCCAACGTCCTGACTTTC. Translating it yields CASGGWRGGIGANVLTF.

The CDR3 is CASSLEGASGYTF. The CDR3 DNA reads TGCGCCAGCAGCTTGGAAGGGGCGAGTGGCTACACCTTC. This rearrangement joins TRBV5-1 to TRBJ1-2, with D perhaps matching TRBD1 (5 bases). Deletions cut 0 bases from V and 7 bases from J, with 10 bases between. This CDR3 is 13 amino acids long. The germline gives CDR1 SGHRS, CDR2 YFSETQ.

This chain joins TRBV15 and TRBJ2-7; a possible D gene is TRBD2 (6 bases). The CDR3 has 15 amino acids. Deletions cut 3 bases from V and 2 bases from J, with 14 bases between. CDR1 and CDR2 (germline): LNHNV, YYDKDF (reference sequence). CDR3 bases: TGTGCCACCAGCAGGGAACCGGGAGCTCCCTACGAGCAGTACTTC. The encoded protein is CATSREPGAPYEQYF.

The chain combines TRBV5-1 with TRBJ2-3; 7 bases fit TRBD2. Germline CDR1 is SGHRS and CDR2 is YFSETQ. The CDR3 sequence is 16 residues long. J was trimmed by 2 bases and V by 0 bases; bases with no gene match: 6. Written as DNA, the CDR3 is TGCGCCAGCAGCTTGGGGGCTAGCGGAGACACAGATACGCAGTATTTT. Translation: CASSLGASGDTDTQYF.

The chain recombines TRBV18 with TRBJ2-3; 7 bases match TRBD1. Losses at the gene ends were 0 bases for V and 6 bases for J; bases not matched to a gene: 6. Per the germline V gene, CDR1 is KGHSH and CDR2 is LQKENI. The CDR3 runs to 15 residues. The CDR3, as DNA: TGTGCCAGCTCACCACCCATGCAGACAGGGGATACGCAGTATTTT. As protein: CASSPPMQTGDTQYF.

The chain employs TRBV6-1 and TRBJ1-2, with 9 positions matching TRBD1. The length of the CDR3 is 15 residues. Germline V gene lookup returns CDR1 MNHNS and CDR2 SASEGT. Losses at the gene ends were 0 bases for V and 4 bases for J; bases not matched to a gene: 3. CDR3 in amino acids: CASSEAGQGVYGYTF. The CDR3 nucleotides are TGTGCCAGCAGTGAAGCGGGACAGGGAGTCTATGGCTACACCTTC.

The chain carries TRBV18 and TRBJ2-5; 7 bases are shared with TRBD1. There are 15 residues in the CDR3. Germline assignment: CDR1 KGHSH and CDR2 LQKENI. V dropped 6 bases and J dropped 1; count of bases not matched to a gene: 8. CDR3 in amino acids: CASSPTGPPQETQYF. In DNA form, the CDR3 reads TGTGCCAGCTCCCCGACAGGGCCACCCCAAGAGACCCAGTACTTC.

V gene TRBV7-3 combines with J gene TRBJ1-1, with D possibly TRBD1 on 5 matching bases. The CDR3 spans 15 residues. Looked up from germline, CDR1 is SGHTA and CDR2 is FQGTGA. Trimming cost V 2 bases and J 7 bases, with 17 bases left between them. CDR3 nucleotide sequence: TGTGCCAGCAGCTTATCAGGGCAGGGCCTAAGTGAAGCTTTCTTT. As protein: CASSLSGQGLSEAFF.

The genes are TRBV5-1 and TRBJ2-2; 9 bases are shared with TRBD1. With V trimmed by 2 bases and J by 6 bases, 5 bases remained unmatched. The CDR3 spans 15 residues. Germline CDR1 and CDR2: SGHRS and YFSETQ. CDR3 sequence (DNA): TGCGCCAGCAGCTTTACAGGGGGCGTCGCCGGGGAGCTGTTTTTT. Translated, it gives CASSFTGGVAGELFF.

The chain has TRBV7-3 and TRBJ2-7; 9 bases match TRBD1. Unmatched junction bases numbered 3, after V lost 4 bases and J lost 2 bases. The CDR3 is 14 residues long. The V gene's germline CDR1 is SGHTA and CDR2 FQGTGA. The CDR3 DNA reads TGTGCCAGCAGCTCCACAGGGGGCCCCTACGAGCAGTACTTC. As protein: CASSSTGGPYEQYF.

The chain combines TRBV30 with TRBJ1-1; TRBD1 matches 7 bases. CDR1 is GTSNPN and CDR2 is SVGIG in the germline V gene (reference sequence). The trim removed 0 bases at V and 3 bases at J, leaving 4 bases unmatched. The CDR3 is 14 residues long. In DNA, the CDR3 is TGTGCCTGGAGTGTACAGGGGATTGACACTGAAGCTTTCTTT. It translates to CAWSVQGIDTEAFF.